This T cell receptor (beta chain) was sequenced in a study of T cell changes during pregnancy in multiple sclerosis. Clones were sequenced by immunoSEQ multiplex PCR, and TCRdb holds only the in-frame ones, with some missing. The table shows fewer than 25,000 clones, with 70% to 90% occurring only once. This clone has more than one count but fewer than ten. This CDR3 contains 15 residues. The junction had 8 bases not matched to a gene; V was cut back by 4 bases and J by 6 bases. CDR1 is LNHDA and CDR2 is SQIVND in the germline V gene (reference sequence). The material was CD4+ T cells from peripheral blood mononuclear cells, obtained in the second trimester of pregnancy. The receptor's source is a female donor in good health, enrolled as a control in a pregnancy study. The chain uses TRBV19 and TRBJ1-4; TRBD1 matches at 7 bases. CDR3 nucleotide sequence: TGTGCCAGTAGTAGGGGCGGGACAGTAGATGAAAAACTGTTTTTT. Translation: CASSRGGTVDEKLFF.